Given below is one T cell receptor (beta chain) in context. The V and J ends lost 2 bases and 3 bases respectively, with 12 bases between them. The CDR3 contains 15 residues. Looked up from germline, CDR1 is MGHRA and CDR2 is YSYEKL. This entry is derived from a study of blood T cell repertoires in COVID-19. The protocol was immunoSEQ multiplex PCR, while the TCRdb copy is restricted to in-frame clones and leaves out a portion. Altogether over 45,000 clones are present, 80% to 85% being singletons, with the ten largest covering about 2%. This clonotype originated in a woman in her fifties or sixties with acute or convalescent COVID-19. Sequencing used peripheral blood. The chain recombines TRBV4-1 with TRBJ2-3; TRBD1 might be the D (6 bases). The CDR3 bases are TGCGCCAGCAGCCAACTTGGACAGCGGACAGATACGCAGTATTTT. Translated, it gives CASSQLGQRTDTQYF.